This TCR beta chain is drawn from a study of yellow fever vaccine responses in identical twins. Study findings and constraints: The authors reported partly convergent, partly personalized vaccine responses in identical twins.

Each CDR3 protein gets one entry after TCRdb re-called the RT-PCR reads with MiXCR. Here the sample spans 6,000 to 9,000 distinct CDR3 sequences, around 83% being singletons. Trimming took 2 bases from V and 3 from J; bases not matched to a gene: 4. Germline CDR1 and CDR2: MNHEY and SMNVEV (reference sequence). The CDR3 is made up of 15 amino acids. Comments on this clonotype: Its antigen is as yet unknown.

The genes are TRBV27 and TRBJ2-3; 8 nucleotides line up with TRBD2. The sample in question was T cells from blood (PBMCs), unsorted or a sorted subset (not recorded which), obtained before or after yellow fever vaccination (not recorded which). This receptor was obtained from a young woman who received the yellow fever vaccine. CDR3 region: CASSLRAGGTDTQYF. CDR3 in DNA: TGTGCCAGCAGTTTACGGGCGGGGGGAACAGATACGCAGTATTTT.